This TCR beta chain was obtained from a study of glioma-infiltrating T cells. Study outcomes and limitations: Non-neoplastic patients had below-expected tissue-blood divergence, while all gliomas exceeded expectation.

As concerns this clonotype: Its antigen is unidentified.

Using RNA template, CDR3s of TCR alpha and beta were amplified with iRepertoire arm-PCR. One entry per CDR3 protein results from TCRdb running MiXCR on the multiplex PCR reads. The data contain 400,000 or so distinct CDR3 sequences, 41% of them singletons. CDR1 and CDR2 from the germline V gene are LGHNA and YNFKEQ. The V end lost 0 bases, the J end lost 4 bases, and 11 bases lay between the germline ends. This CDR3 spans 15 amino acids. Material for sequencing was glioma tissue, nonneoplastic brain tissue, or PBMCs (not recorded which). The gene calls are TRBV4-2 and TRBJ2-3; D not certain. The clonotype originates from a human donor with low-grade glioma or glioblastoma, undergoing nonglioma brain surgery, or in good health (not recorded which). The CDR3 here is CASSQDQGLPDTQYF. Written as DNA, the CDR3 is TGTGCCAGCAGCCAAGATCAAGGGCTCCCAGATACGCAGTATTTT.